A selection of T cell receptor beta chains follows, all from one sample in a study of T cell responses to AZD1222 COVID-19 vaccine. TCRdb's copy holds only in-frame clones and misses some; the assay was immunoSEQ multiplex PCR. Here the sample spans about 99,000 clones, more than 90% being singletons. The sample in question was peripheral blood, obtained on day 0 of AZD1222 vaccination. Receptors were obtained from an adult in good health. CDR3s include the opening cysteine and the closing phenylalanine or tryptophan. A D gene is named only where the DNA matches it firmly.

J gene: TRBJ1-1; V gene: TRBV19; D gene: .; CDR3 protein: CATSRDHMNTEAFF; CDR3 DNA: TGTGCCACTAGCAGGGATCATATGAACACTGAAGCTTTCTTT
J gene: TRBJ1-1; V gene: TRBV15; D gene: .; CDR3 protein: CATSRDQIVRWGWTEAFF; CDR3 DNA: TGTGCCACCAGCAGAGATCAGATTGTGCGGTGGGGTTGGACTGAAGCTTTCTTT
J gene: TRBJ2-2; V gene: TRBV11-2; D gene: .; CDR3 protein: CASSLYTGTNTGELFF; CDR3 DNA: TGTGCCAGCAGCTTATATACGGGCACGAACACCGGGGAGCTGTTTTTT
J gene: TRBJ1-5; V gene: TRBV15; D gene: .; CDR3 protein: CATSRTRVAGNQPQHF; CDR3 DNA: TGTGCCACCAGCAGGACCCGGGTGGCGGGCAATCAGCCCCAGCATTTT
J gene: TRBJ1-3; V gene: TRBV5-5; D gene: TRBD1; CDR3 protein: CASSLGSRTGTIYF; CDR3 DNA: TGTGCCAGCAGCTTGGGGTCCAGGACAGGCACCATATATTTT
J gene: TRBJ1-2; V gene: TRBV28; D gene: TRBD1; CDR3 protein: CASSTPHTGDGGYTF; CDR3 DNA: TGTGCCAGCAGCACCCCCCACACAGGGGACGGCGGCTACACCTTC
J gene: TRBJ2-7; V gene: TRBV7-9; D gene: TRBD2; CDR3 protein: CASSLGLAAYYEQYF; CDR3 DNA: TGTGCCAGCAGCTTAGGACTAGCGGCCTACTACGAGCAGTACTTC
J gene: TRBJ2-1; V gene: TRBV25-1; D gene: .; CDR3 protein: CASSESTVAYNEQFF; CDR3 DNA: TGTGCCAGCAGTGAATCTACAGTCGCGTACAATGAGCAGTTCTTC
J gene: TRBJ1-1; V gene: TRBV29-1; D gene: .; CDR3 protein: CSVEVLETFF; CDR3 DNA: TGCAGCGTTGAGGTTCTAGAAACTTTCTTT
J gene: TRBJ2-7; V gene: TRBV5-1; D gene: TRBD2; CDR3 protein: CASSLEGGAYEQYF; CDR3 DNA: TGCGCCAGCAGCCTGGAGGGAGGGGCCTACGAGCAGTACTTC
J gene: TRBJ2-7; V gene: TRBV7-9; D gene: TRBD2; CDR3 protein: CASSLASAGELSYEQYF; CDR3 DNA: TGTGCCAGCAGCTTAGCCTCAGCGGGAGAGCTTTCCTACGAGCAGTACTTC